A selection of T cell receptor beta chains follows, all from one sample in a study of human T cells and chemical hapten exposure. Each CDR3 protein is one row after TCRdb ran MiXCR on the RACE reads. The sample lists approximately 90,000 distinct CDR3 sequences; approximately 8.2% were seen once. The material sequenced was whole blood. The receptor source for this set is a female donor in good health. Some clones in this sample may be carry-over from other donors' samples. CDR3s include the opening cysteine and the closing phenylalanine or tryptophan. Fields, in order: J gene, D gene, clone size, V gene, CDR3 protein, CDR3 DNA. D genes are given only for firm matches. Clone size is stated in some rows and not others, as once, few, many or a class when expanded.

J: TRBJ2-1
D: NA
size: many
V: TRBV5-1
CDR3: CASSFAAEQFF
DNA: TGCGCCAGCAGCTTTGCGGCCGAGCAGTTCTTC

J: TRBJ2-7
D: TRBD2
size: NA
V: TRBV7-3
CDR3: CASSLLAAPSNEQYF
DNA: TGTGCCAGCAGCTTACTAGCGGCCCCCTCGAACGAGCAGTACTTC

J: TRBJ2-3
D: NA
size: NA
V: TRBV20-1
CDR3: CSARIRLADTQYF
DNA: TGCAGTGCTAGAATCCGCCTAGCAGATACGCAGTATTTT

J: TRBJ2-4
D: NA
size: few
V: TRBV14
CDR3: CASSQVGDIQYF
DNA: TGTGCCAGCAGCCAAGTGGGAGACATTCAGTACTTC

J: TRBJ1-4
D: TRBD1
size: many
V: TRBV30
CDR3: CAWTGDRGREKLFF
DNA: TGTGCCTGGACTGGGGACAGGGGACGCGAAAAACTGTTTTTT

J: TRBJ2-1
D: TRBD2
size: many
V: TRBV7-3
CDR3: CASSLTSGISSYNEQFF
DNA: TGTGCCAGCAGCTTAACGAGCGGGATCAGCTCCTACAATGAGCAGTTCTTC

J: TRBJ2-3
D: TRBD2
size: NA
V: TRBV11-2
CDR3: CASSWTSGNSDTQYF
DNA: TGTGCCAGCAGCTGGACTAGCGGGAATTCAGATACGCAGTATTTT

J: TRBJ2-3
D: NA
size: few
V: TRBV20-1
CDR3: CSARPRDRSPPDTQYF
DNA: TGCAGTGCTAGACCGAGGGACCGCTCTCCACCCGATACGCAGTATTTT

J: TRBJ2-5
D: NA
size: many
V: TRBV29-1
CDR3: CSVEDGEQQETQYF
DNA: TGCAGCGTTGAAGATGGGGAACAGCAAGAGACCCAGTACTTC

J: TRBJ2-1
D: NA
size: many
V: TRBV28
CDR3: CASSFSPRNNEQFF
DNA: TGTGCCAGCAGTTTTTCCCCGAGGAATAATGAGCAGTTCTTC

J: TRBJ2-1
D: NA
size: many
V: TRBV6-2/TRBV6-3
CDR3: CASSPRGAAKFF
DNA: TGTGCCAGCAGTCCCCGGGGAGCGGCGAAATTCTTC

J: TRBJ2-3
D: NA
size: few
V: TRBV2
CDR3: CASLGRQATDTQYF
DNA: TGTGCCAGCCTAGGTCGCCAAGCCACAGATACGCAGTATTTT

J: TRBJ2-4
D: TRBD1
size: few
V: TRBV2
CDR3: CASSPNPYRGLDKNIQYF
DNA: TGTGCCAGCAGTCCTAATCCCTACAGGGGGTTAGACAAAAACATTCAGTACTTC

J: TRBJ2-3
D: NA
size: many
V: TRBV6-5
CDR3: CASSYLDRTDTQYF
DNA: TGTGCCAGCAGTTACCTTGACCGCACAGATACGCAGTATTTT

J: TRBJ2-1
D: NA
size: NA
V: TRBV12-3/TRBV12-4
CDR3: CASSRLVTHEQFF
DNA: TGTGCCAGCAGCCGACTAGTAACTCATGAGCAGTTCTTC

J: TRBJ2-1
D: NA
size: many
V: TRBV20-1
CDR3: CSARSGYEQFF
DNA: TGCAGTGCTAGATCGGGGTATGAGCAGTTCTTC

J: TRBJ2-1
D: NA
size: few
V: TRBV7-9
CDR3: CASSLRVDEQFF
DNA: TGTGCCAGCAGCTTGCGTGTCGATGAGCAGTTCTTC

J: TRBJ2-2
D: NA
size: many
V: TRBV4-1
CDR3: CASSQAGDTGELFF
DNA: TGCGCCAGCAGCCAAGCCGGGGACACCGGGGAGCTGTTTTTT

J: TRBJ1-1
D: TRBD1
size: few
V: TRBV10-2
CDR3: CASSESTGSNTEAFF
DNA: TGCGCCAGCAGTGAGTCGACAGGGTCTAATACTGAAGCTTTCTTT

J: TRBJ1-5
D: TRBD1
size: many
V: TRBV15
CDR3: CATSRPNPGQGSNQPQHF
DNA: TGTGCCACCAGCAGACCGAACCCGGGACAGGGGAGCAATCAGCCCCAGCATTTT

J: TRBJ2-7
D: NA
size: few
V: TRBV19
CDR3: CASKRVSEQYF
DNA: TGTGCCAGTAAAAGGGTTTCCGAGCAGTACTTC

J: TRBJ2-7
D: NA
size: many
V: TRBV7-9
CDR3: CASSPGVQDHEQYF
DNA: TGTGCCAGCAGCCCCGGGGTCCAGGACCACGAGCAGTACTTC

J: TRBJ2-2
D: NA
size: few
V: TRBV28
CDR3: CASSPRGRATGELFF
DNA: TGTGCCAGCAGTCCCCGCGGGCGCGCCACCGGGGAGCTGTTTTTT

J: TRBJ1-5
D: NA
size: few
V: TRBV4-1
CDR3: CASSQDGSKQPQHF
DNA: TGCGCCAGCAGCCAAGACGGCAGTAAACAGCCCCAGCATTTT